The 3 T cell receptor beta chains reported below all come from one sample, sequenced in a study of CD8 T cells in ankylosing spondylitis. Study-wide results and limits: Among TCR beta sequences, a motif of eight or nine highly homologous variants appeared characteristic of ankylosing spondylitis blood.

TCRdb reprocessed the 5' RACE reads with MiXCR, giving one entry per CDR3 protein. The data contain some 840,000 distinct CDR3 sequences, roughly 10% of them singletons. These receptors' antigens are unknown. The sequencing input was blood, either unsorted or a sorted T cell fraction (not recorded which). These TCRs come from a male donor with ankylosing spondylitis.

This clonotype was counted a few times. Written as DNA, the CDR3 is TGTGCCAGCAGATTCGGGGACAGGGTGTACTCACCCCTCCACTTT. Its translation is CASRFGDRVYSPLHF. The gene calls are TRBV27 and TRBJ1-6; 9 nucleotides line up with TRBD1. The germline V gene encodes CDR1 MNHEY and CDR2 SMNVEV (reference sequence). The CDR3 spans 15 residues. The junction had 10 bases not matched to a gene; V was cut back by 6 bases and J by 10 bases.

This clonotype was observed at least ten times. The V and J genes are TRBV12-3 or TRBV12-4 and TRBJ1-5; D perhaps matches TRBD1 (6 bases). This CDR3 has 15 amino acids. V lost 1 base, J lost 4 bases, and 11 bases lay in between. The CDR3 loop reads CASSLVRQGNQPQHF. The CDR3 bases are TGTGCCAGCAGTTTAGTAAGGCAGGGGAATCAGCCCCAGCATTTT.

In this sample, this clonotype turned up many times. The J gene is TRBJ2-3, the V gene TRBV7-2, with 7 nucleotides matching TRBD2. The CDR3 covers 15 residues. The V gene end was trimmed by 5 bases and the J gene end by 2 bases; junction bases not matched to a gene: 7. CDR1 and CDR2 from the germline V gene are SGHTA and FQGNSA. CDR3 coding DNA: TGTGCCAGCAGCCTCCGGAGCGGGGTCACAGATACGCAGTATTTT. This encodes CASSLRSGVTDTQYF.